This T cell receptor (beta chain) was identified during a study of OX40 agonist ivuxolimab in advanced cancers. Generated by immunoSEQ multiplex PCR, the TCRdb table keeps only in-frame clones and is missing some. The sample lists roughly 60,000 clones, roughly 80% occurring once. The CDR3 is made up of 11 amino acids. V lost 5 bases and J lost 10, with 8 bases in between. The germline V gene has CDR1 SEHNR and CDR2 FQNEAQ (reference sequence). This clone occurred a few times. V and J are TRBV7-9 and TRBJ1-4; no clear D. The source is an adult with an advanced solid tumor such as melanoma, head and neck, liver or kidney cancer. This sample comprised CD4+ or CD8+ T cells sorted from blood, obtained in a trial of the OX40 agonist ivuxolimab. DNA for the CDR3: TGTGCCAGCAGCCCAATGGCAAAACTGTTTTTT. It encodes CASSPMAKLFF.